These 18 T cell receptor beta chains were sequenced from one sample in a study of T cell repertoires in cytomegalovirus infection. TCRdb re-derived calls from the reads in MiXCR, one entry per CDR3 protein. The data show under 90,000 distinct CDR3 sequences, about 22% seen once. No cognate antigen is known for these TCRs. Sequences were obtained from PBMCs, sequenced either directly or after in vitro stimulation (not recorded which). These receptors came from a human donor in good health (CMV status not recorded). Some clones in this sample may be carry-over from other donors' samples.

This clonotype was recorded a few times. The chain couples TRBV24-1 to TRBJ1-3; tentatively, D is TRBD1 (6 bases). The V and J ends lost 9 bases and 3 bases respectively, with 14 bases between them. This CDR3 contains 14 residues. Germline CDR1 is KGHDR and CDR2 is SFDVKD. The CDR3 is CATFRGIVGNTIYF. DNA of the CDR3: TGTGCCACCTTCAGGGGAATCGTTGGAAACACCATATATTTT.

This clonotype has just one count. Its ends do not fully match the called genes, so a read error is possible. This rearrangement joins TRBV23-1 to TRBJ2-7; D is perhaps TRBD2 (5 bases). TRBV23-1 is an ORF; its function is uncertain. The CDR3 has 12 amino acids. This chain's CDR3 is CTSSRDSYEQYF. CDR3 nucleotides: TGCACCAGCAGCCGGGACTCCTACGAGCAGTACTTC.

A few counts support this clonotype. The V call is TRBV7-2, the J call TRBJ2-7; no reliable D call. Germline V gene sequence: CDR1 SGHTA, CDR2 FQGNSA. Trimming pared 1 base from V and 9 bases from J, leaving 13 bases between. The CDR3 runs 13 residues. This chain's CDR3 is CASSLGAARGQYF. DNA of the CDR3: TGTGCCAGCAGCTTAGGTGCAGCCCGCGGGCAGTACTTC.

The V gene is TRBV7-2, the J gene TRBJ2-1; TRBD2 agrees at 9 bases. J lost 5 bases, V lost 1 base, and 3 bases had no gene match. The CDR3 is made up of 15 amino acids. The germline gives CDR1 SGHTA, CDR2 FQGNSA. CDR3 protein: CASSLELAGHNEQFF. In DNA, the CDR3 is TGTGCCAGCAGCTTAGAACTAGCGGGCCACAATGAGCAGTTCTTC.

This clonotype has at least ten counts. The gene calls are TRBV7-2 and TRBJ1-2; 11 bases align to TRBD1. The junction had 8 bases not matched to a gene; V was cut back by 5 bases and J by 6 bases. CDR3 size: 15 residues. In germline, CDR1 is SGHTA, CDR2 FQGNSA. The CDR3 loop is CASSEDRGRWDGYTF. The CDR3 DNA reads as TGTGCCAGCAGCGAGGACAGGGGGCGATGGGATGGCTACACCTTC.

The chain couples TRBV30 to TRBJ1-1; tentative D call: TRBD1 (6 bases). Between the trimmed V and J ends, which lost 0 bases and 6 bases, there was a span of 11 bases. The CDR3 spans 13 residues. Per the germline V gene, CDR1 is GTSNPN and CDR2 is SVGIG (reference sequence). Written as DNA, the CDR3 is TGTGCCTGGAGTGTCCAGGGGCTGTCTGAAGCTTTCTTT. It codes for CAWSVQGLSEAFF. Together with reference TRBV30 and TRBJ1-1, the CDR3 gives the full variable domain: SQTIHQWPATLVQPVGSPLSLECTVEGTSNPNLYWYRQAAGRGLQLLFYSVGIGQISSEVPQNLSASRPQDRQFILSSKKLLLSDSGFYLCAWSVQGLSEAFFGQGTRLTVV.

This chain connects TRBV6-2 or TRBV6-3 to TRBJ2-7; tentatively, D is TRBD2 (6 bases). The germline V gene encodes CDR1 MNHEY and CDR2 SVGEGT. The CDR3 length is 14 residues. V was trimmed by 7 bases and J by 1 base, leaving 14 bases between them. CDR3 sequence reads: CASKKISGSYEQYV. DNA of the CDR3: TGTGCCAGCAAGAAGATAAGCGGGTCCTACGAGCAGTACGTC.

The chain joins TRBV3-1 to TRBJ1-1; D remains unclear. Trimming removed 0 bases from V and 1 base from J, with 12 bases in between. This CDR3 region has 16 residues. Germline V gene data show CDR1 as LGHDT and CDR2 as YNNKEL (reference sequence). For the CDR3, the DNA is TGTGCCAGCAGCCAAGATTATAGGGCTACGAACACTGAAGCTTTCTTT. It encodes CASSQDYRATNTEAFF.

The V gene is TRBV7-9, the J gene TRBJ2-1; 8 positions match TRBD2. The CDR3 totals 13 residues. V lost 5 bases, J lost 10 bases, and 7 bases stayed unmatched. The germline CDR1 and CDR2 sequences are SEHNR and FQNEAQ (reference sequence). The CDR3 spells CASSAPTSVEQFF. The CDR3 DNA sequence: TGTGCCAGCAGCGCCCCGACTAGCGTCGAGCAGTTCTTC.

The rearrangement uses TRBV7-9 and TRBJ2-7, with D maybe TRBD1 (6 bases). This CDR3 region has 13 residues. Germline CDR1 reads SEHNR; CDR2 reads FQNEAQ (reference sequence). V gave up 7 bases and J gave up 0 bases, with 10 bases separating them. The CDR3 bases are TGTGCCAGCAACAGGGATAGCTCCTACGAGCAGTACTTC. Protein product: CASNRDSSYEQYF.

This clonotype was detected a few times. The chain uses TRBV25-1 and TRBJ2-2, with D uncertain. The CDR3 consists of 11 residues. The germline V gene encodes CDR1 MGHDK and CDR2 SYGVNS. The ends were cut back, 6 bases at V and 2 bases at J, with 1 base in the middle. Written as DNA, the CDR3 is TGTGCCAGCAGAAACACCGGGGAGCTGTTTTTT. It translates to CASRNTGELFF. The complete variable domain, with remaining parts taken from reference TRBV25-1 and TRBJ2-2, reads EADIYQTPRYLVIGTGKKITLECSQTMGHDKMYWYQQDPGMELHLIHYSYGVNSTEKGDLSSESTVSRIRTEHFPLTLESARPSHTSQYLCASRNTGELFFGEGSRLTVL.

The rearrangement uses TRBV20-1 and TRBJ2-4, with D tentatively TRBD2 (6 bases). Trimming shortened V by 4 bases and J by 0 bases, and 13 bases separated the two germline ends. The germline V gene has CDR1 DFQATT and CDR2 SNEGSKA (reference sequence). The CDR3 runs to 15 residues. The CDR3 sequence: CSATKRGLAKNIQYF. The DNA of the CDR3 is TGCAGTGCTACTAAACGGGGGTTAGCCAAAAACATTCAGTACTTC.

This clonotype was seen many times. The J gene is TRBJ2-7, the V gene TRBV7-2; 11 bases line up with TRBD2. V shed 5 bases, J shed 5 bases, and the junction held 8 bases outside the gene matches. This CDR3 has 15 residues. Germline values: CDR1 SGHTA, CDR2 FQGNSA. CDR3 amino acids: CASSRTSGRSNEQYF. The CDR3 region has the DNA TGTGCCAGCAGCCGTACTAGCGGGAGATCAAACGAGCAGTACTTC.

This clonotype came up many times. The chain is built from TRBV7-6 and TRBJ1-5; unclear D gene. The CDR3 runs to 14 residues. Trimming pared 2 bases from V and 2 bases from J, leaving 7 bases between. CDR1 SGHVS and CDR2 FNYEAQ come from the germline V gene. Written as DNA, the CDR3 is TGTGCCAGCAGCTTATCCCCCGGCAATCAGCCCCAGCATTTT. Translated, it gives CASSLSPGNQPQHF.

In its sample, this clonotype was seen a few times. This chain joins TRBV29-1 and TRBJ2-7; D is unclear. The CDR3 loop spans 11 amino acids. With 4 bases removed from V and 5 bases from J, the gap between germline ends came to 9 bases. Germline V gives CDR1 SQVTM, CDR2 ANQGSEA. The CDR3 DNA reads as TGCAGCGTTGCGGTCGCTGACGAGCAGTACTTC. This gives the protein CSVAVADEQYF.

The chain is built from TRBV3-1 and TRBJ2-7, with 7 bases fitting TRBD1. This CDR3 is 14 amino acids long. Germline loops: CDR1 LGHDT, CDR2 YNNKEL (reference sequence). Trimming cost V 3 bases and J 6 bases; bases outside gene matches: 8. CDR3 bases: TGTGCCAGCAGCCAGACGGAGACAGGGAGCGAGCAGTACTTC. This sequence encodes CASSQTETGSEQYF.

The V call is TRBV12-3 or TRBV12-4, the J call TRBJ1-3; 7 bases fit TRBD1. CDR3 length: 15 residues. The V and J ends lost 6 bases and 0 bases, in that order; junction bases with no gene match: 5. The DNA for the CDR3 is TGTGCCAGCAGCCTAGGGACAGCCTCTGGAAACACCATATATTTT. Encoded protein: CASSLGTASGNTIYF.

This clonotype was seen only once. V gene TRBV12-3 or TRBV12-4 combines with J gene TRBJ2-3; D uncertain. The V end was cut by 3 bases, the J end by 0 bases, with 7 bases between. This CDR3 comprises 14 residues. CDR3 protein: CASSFRVSTDTQYF. The CDR3 DNA reads as TGTGCCAGCAGTTTTCGCGTCAGCACAGATACGCAGTATTTT.